These 15 T cell receptor beta chains were sequenced from one sample in a study of blood T cell repertoires in COVID-19. Here immunoSEQ multiplex PCR was the method, and the copy in TCRdb shows in-frame clones only, minus some. The top ten hold more than 9% of the sample, which has more than 300,000 clones, approximately 87% seen once. The specimen was peripheral blood. These receptors were collected from a woman aged 25 to 39 with COVID-19, enrolled during active disease.

The V and J genes are TRBV30 and TRBJ1-5; D perhaps matches TRBD1 (6 bases). The germline CDR1 and CDR2 sequences are GTSNPN and SVGIG (reference sequence). The CDR3 runs to 14 residues. Trimming stripped 3 bases from V and 6 bases from J, with 15 bases between. The CDR3, as DNA: TGTGCCTGGAGAAGTCCCGGGGGGGCTCAGCCCCAGCATTTT. It encodes CAWRSPGGAQPQHF.

The V and J genes are TRBV3-1 (or the pseudogene TRBV3-2) and TRBJ2-7; no clear D gene. This CDR3 has 12 residues. The germline V gene encodes CDR1 LGHDT and CDR2 YNNKEL (reference sequence). V gave up 4 bases and J gave up 1 base, with 5 bases separating them. In DNA form, the CDR3 reads TGTGCCAGCAGCCGCGATTCCTACGAGCAGTACTTC. This translates into CASSRDSYEQYF.

In nucleotides, the CDR3 is TGTGCCTGGGCACAGGGCCCTCACTACGAGCAGTACTTC. Amino acids: CAWAQGPHYEQYF. The chain uses TRBV30 and TRBJ2-7, with a tentative D call TRBD1 (6 bases). V lost 5 bases, J lost 3 bases, and 14 bases lay in between. This CDR3 comprises 13 residues. Germline CDR1 GTSNPN, CDR2 SVGIG (reference sequence).

V is TRBV9 and J is TRBJ2-3; the D gene is possibly TRBD1 (5 bases). V gave up 5 bases and J gave up 2 bases, with 15 bases separating them. CDR3 length: 15 residues. Germline V gene sequence: CDR1 SGDLS, CDR2 YYNGEE. The CDR3 DNA follows: TGTGCCAGCAGAAAGGGGCATGGACCCACAGATACGCAGTATTTT. Its protein is CASRKGHGPTDTQYF.

This sequence joins TRBV18 and TRBJ2-4; no clear D gene. This CDR3 is 12 amino acids long. Germline CDR1 is KGHSH and CDR2 is LQKENI. Deletions cut 6 bases from V and 8 bases from J, with 11 bases between. This CDR3 reads CASSARVDIQYF. As DNA, the CDR3 is TGTGCCAGCTCGGCCCGGGTGGACATTCAGTACTTC.

This chain connects TRBV10-3 to TRBJ1-5, with 7 bases lining up with TRBD1. V lost 0 bases to trimming and J lost 0 bases; unmatched junction nucleotides: 2. This CDR3 comprises 16 residues. The germline V gene has CDR1 ENHRY and CDR2 SYGVKD. The CDR3 spells CAISESGGDSNQPQHF. CDR3 nucleotide sequence: TGTGCCATCAGTGAGTCAGGGGGCGATAGCAATCAGCCCCAGCATTTT.

The gene calls are TRBV7-2 and TRBJ2-5, with 10 bases lining up with TRBD2. The CDR3 consists of 16 residues. Germline loops: CDR1 SGHTA, CDR2 FQGNSA. V lost 3 bases and J lost 1; bases outside the gene matches: 5. The CDR3 coding sequence is TGTGCCAGCAGCTTGTTAGCGGGAGGCACCCAAGAGACCCAGTACTTC. Its protein product is CASSLLAGGTQETQYF. Looking up the rest from reference TRBV7-2 and TRBJ2-5 gives the full variable domain: GAGVSQSPSNKVTEKGKDVELRCDPISGHTALYWYRQSLGQGLEFLIYFQGNSAPDKSGLPSDRFSAERTGGSVSTLTIQRTQQEDSAVYLCASSLLAGGTQETQYFGPGTRLLVL.

CDR3 protein: CASSPPGKSYEQYF. The CDR3 coding sequence is TGCGCCAGCAGCCCGCCAGGTAAATCCTACGAGCAGTACTTC. V and J are TRBV5-1 and TRBJ2-7; D not resolved. Trimming stripped 4 bases from V and 1 base from J, with 12 bases between. The CDR3 contains 14 residues. Germline loops: CDR1 SGHRS, CDR2 YFSETQ.

The chain recombines TRBV27 with TRBJ1-6, with 7 bases fitting TRBD1. Germline-derived CDR1 and CDR2 are MNHEY and SMNVEV (reference sequence). This CDR3 contains 13 residues. V was pared by 5 bases and J by 9 bases, with 4 bases of the junction left unmatched. CDR3 loop: CASSNTGASPLHF. As DNA, the CDR3 is TGTGCCAGCAGTAACACAGGGGCTTCACCCCTCCACTTT.

This clone was recorded only once. This chain joins TRBV6-5 and TRBJ2-2; TRBD1 agrees at 7 bases. Germline CDR1 reads MNHEY; CDR2 reads SVGAGI. The CDR3 length is 15 residues. Trimming removed 2 bases from V and 3 bases from J; junction bases left unmatched: 3. The chain's CDR3 is CASSYNQGDTGELFF. CDR3 sequence (DNA): TGTGCCAGCAGTTACAACCAGGGGGACACCGGGGAGCTGTTTTTT.

CDR3 nucleotides: TGTGCCAGCAGGGACCGGGACTCCCCCAATGAGCAGTTCTTC. Encoded protein: CASRDRDSPNEQFF. This sequence joins TRBV7-3 and TRBJ2-1; maybe TRBD2 (6 bases). The V gene's germline CDR1 is SGHTA and CDR2 FQGTGA. This CDR3 comprises 14 residues. Between the trimmed V and J ends, which lost 6 bases and 6 bases, there was a span of 15 bases.

This clone was seen once. The chain links TRBV30 to TRBJ1-4, with TRBD1 identical over 7 bases. Germline values: CDR1 GTSNPN, CDR2 SVGIG (reference sequence). The CDR3 covers 14 residues. With V trimmed by 5 bases and J by 4 bases, 7 bases remained unmatched. CDR3 amino acids: CAWARDRVNEKLFF. The CDR3 region has the DNA TGTGCCTGGGCCCGGGACAGAGTTAATGAAAAACTGTTTTTT.

This sequence joins TRBV7-9 and TRBJ2-5; 7 nucleotides match TRBD1. J gave up 3 bases and V 5 bases, and 3 bases lay outside the gene matches. Per the germline V gene, CDR1 is SEHNR and CDR2 is FQNEAQ (reference sequence). There are 13 residues in the CDR3. CDR3 protein: CASSTTGEETQYF. CDR3 nucleotides: TGTGCCAGCAGCACTACAGGGGAAGAGACCCAGTACTTC.

The CDR3 reads CASSNRTILYEQYF. The CDR3, as DNA: TGTGCCAGCAGCAATCGGACAATCCTCTACGAGCAGTACTTC. This sequence joins TRBV21-1 and TRBJ2-7; the D call in the table, TRBD1, was not verified against the DNA. TRBV21-1 is a documented pseudogene. The CDR3 contains 14 residues.

The chain employs TRBV5-4 and TRBJ2-7; the D gene is possibly TRBD1 (5 bases). The V and J ends lost 0 bases and 7 bases respectively, with 14 bases between them. Per germline, CDR1 SGHNT and CDR2 YYREEE (reference sequence). The CDR3 has 14 residues. The CDR3 reads CASSLDAREREQYF. CDR3 sequence (DNA): TGTGCCAGCAGCTTGGATGCCAGGGAACGTGAGCAGTACTTC.